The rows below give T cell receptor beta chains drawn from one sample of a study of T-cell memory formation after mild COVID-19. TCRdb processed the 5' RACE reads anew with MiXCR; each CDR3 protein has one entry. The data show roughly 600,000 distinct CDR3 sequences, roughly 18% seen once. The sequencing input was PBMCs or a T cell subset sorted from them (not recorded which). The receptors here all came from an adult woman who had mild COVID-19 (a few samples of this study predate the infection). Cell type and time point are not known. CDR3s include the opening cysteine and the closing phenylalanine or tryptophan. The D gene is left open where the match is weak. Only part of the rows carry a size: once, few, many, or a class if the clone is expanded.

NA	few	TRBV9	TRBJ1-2	TGTGCCAGCAGCGTAGCAGACGAGGGGTATGGCTACACCTTC	CASSVADEGYGYTF
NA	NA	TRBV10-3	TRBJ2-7	TGTGCCATCAGGGGGCCCGACAGCTACGAGCAGTACTTC	CAIRGPDSYEQYF
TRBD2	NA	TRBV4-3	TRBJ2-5	TGCGCCAGCAGCCAAGAGTCTAGCGGGAGTGTCGCCAGGGAGACCCAGTACTTC	CASSQESSGSVARETQYF
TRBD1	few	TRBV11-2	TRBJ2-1	TGTGCCAGCAGCTTTAACAGGGGCAAGAACAATGAGCAGTTCTTC	CASSFNRGKNNEQFF
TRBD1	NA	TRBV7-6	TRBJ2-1	TGTGCCAGCAGCTTAGGCGGCAGGGGGTCCTTCTACAATGAGCAGTTCTTC	CASSLGGRGSFYNEQFF
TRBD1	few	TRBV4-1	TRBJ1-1	TGCGCCAGCAGCCATACTATCCTGAGGACAGGGGTGTCGAACACTGAAGCTTTCTTT	CASSHTILRTGVSNTEAFF
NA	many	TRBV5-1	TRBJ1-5	TGCGCCAGCAGCTTGGGGGACGCAGATCAGCCCCAGCATTTT	CASSLGDADQPQHF
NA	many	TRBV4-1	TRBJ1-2	TGCGCCAGCAGCCACGTAGGAGGCAGGGGATCCTATGGCTACACCTTC	CASSHVGGRGSYGYTF
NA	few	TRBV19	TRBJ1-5	TGTGCCAGTAGTATGACCAGCCCTTACAATCAGCCCCAGCATTTT	CASSMTSPYNQPQHF
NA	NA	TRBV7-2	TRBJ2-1	TGTGCCAGCAGCTCGCCGAACTACAATGAGCAGTTCTTC	CASSSPNYNEQFF
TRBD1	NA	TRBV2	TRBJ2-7	TGTGCCAGCAGGCTCCAGGGGGCTGAGCAGTACTTC	CASRLQGAEQYF
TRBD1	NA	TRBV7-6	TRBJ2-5	TGTGCCAGCAGCTTAGAGGACAGGGTCAAAGAGACCCAGTACTTC	CASSLEDRVKETQYF
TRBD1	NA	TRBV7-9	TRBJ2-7	TGTGCCAGCAGCTCGCCCCGGGACAGCTCCTACGAGCAGTACTTC	CASSSPRDSSYEQYF
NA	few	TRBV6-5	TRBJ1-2	TGTGCCAGCAGTTATGGTTTGGATAACTATGGCTACACCTTC	CASSYGLDNYGYTF
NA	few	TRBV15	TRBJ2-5	TGTGCCACCAGCAGAGACAGGGCGGAACAAGAGACCCAGTACTTC	CATSRDRAEQETQYF
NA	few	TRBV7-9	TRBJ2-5	TGTGCCAGCAGCCCCCCCGGTAGAAGGGGCCAAGAGACCCAGTACTTC	CASSPPGRRGQETQYF
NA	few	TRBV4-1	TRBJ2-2	TGCGCCAGCAGCCAAGATTATTCCGGAGCCGGGGAGCTGTTTTTT	CASSQDYSGAGELFF
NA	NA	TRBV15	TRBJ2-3	TGTGCCACCAGACCCTCGGAGGGATACACAGATACGCAGTATTTT	CATRPSEGYTDTQYF
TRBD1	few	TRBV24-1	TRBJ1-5	TGTGCCACCAGTAACAGGGGAGGCAATCAGCCCCAGCATTTT	CATSNRGGNQPQHF
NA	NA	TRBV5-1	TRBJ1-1	TGCGCCAGCAGCTTGAGTGTAAGCAGGTACGCTCTAAACACTGAAGCTTTCTTT	CASSLSVSRYALNTEAFF
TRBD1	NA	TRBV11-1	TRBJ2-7	TGTGCCAGCAGCCGCGGGGCACAGGGGGCCTACGAGCAGTACTTC	CASSRGAQGAYEQYF
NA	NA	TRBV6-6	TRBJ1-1	TGTGCCAGCAGCCACCAGCCGAGCACTGAAGCTTTCTTT	CASSHQPSTEAFF
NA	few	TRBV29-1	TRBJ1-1	TGCAGCGTTAAACCGACTGGGACCTCGTGGACTGAAGCTTTCTTT	CSVKPTGTSWTEAFF
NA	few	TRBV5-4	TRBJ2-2	TGTGCCAGCAGCTTGAGAGGGGTTCCTACCGGGGAGCTGTTTTTT	CASSLRGVPTGELFF
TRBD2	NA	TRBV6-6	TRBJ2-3	TGTGCCAGCAGTTCCTATAGCGGGGCCACAGATACGCAGTATTTT	CASSSYSGATDTQYF
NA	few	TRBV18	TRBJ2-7	TGTGCCAGCTCACCGAGGGGACCCTACGAGCAGTACTTC	CASSPRGPYEQYF
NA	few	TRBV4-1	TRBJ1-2	TGCGCCAGCAGTTACAATCGGGACATAGGGAACTATGGCTACACCTTC	CASSYNRDIGNYGYTF
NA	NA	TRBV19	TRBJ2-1	TGTGCCAGTAGTATAGTCTGGCAGGGGGGTTACAATGAGCAGTTCTTC	CASSIVWQGGYNEQFF
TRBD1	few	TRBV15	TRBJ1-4	TGTGCCACCAGCAGAGGGGACAGTTCAACTAATGAAAAACTGTTTTTT	CATSRGDSSTNEKLFF
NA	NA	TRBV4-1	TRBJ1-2	TGCGCCAGCAGCCAAGACCAACCTTCGGCAGGGGTTGCTGGCTACACCTTC	CASSQDQPSAGVAGYTF
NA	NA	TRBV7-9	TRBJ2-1	TGTGCCAGCAGCCCGGAGCCGCGGGGCAGGCGGACGTCGTACAATGAGCAGTTCTTC	CASSPEPRGRRTSYNEQFF
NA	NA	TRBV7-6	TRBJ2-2	TGTGCCAGCAGGAGTACAGGGAACACCGGGGAGCTGTTTTTT	CASRSTGNTGELFF
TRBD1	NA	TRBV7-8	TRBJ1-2	TGTGCCAGCAGCCATGGACAGGGGGCGATGGGCTACACCTTC	CASSHGQGAMGYTF
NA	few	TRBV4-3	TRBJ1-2	TGCGCCAGCAGCCAAGATTCCGAAAACTATGGCTACACCTTC	CASSQDSENYGYTF
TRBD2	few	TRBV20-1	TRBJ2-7	TGCAGTGCTCCGAACCGGGAGGGGACTGAGCAGTACTTC	CSAPNREGTEQYF
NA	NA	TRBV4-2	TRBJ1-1	TGTGCCAGCAGCCAAGAGCACATTGCTTTAGCTGAAGCTTTCTTT	CASSQEHIALAEAFF
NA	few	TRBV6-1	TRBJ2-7	TGTGCCAGCATCGAAACAGGGTTAGGCGAGCAGTACTTC	CASIETGLGEQYF
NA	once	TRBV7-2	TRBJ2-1	TGTGCCAGCAGCTCCCTGGGAGCCGGCTACAATGAGCAGTTCTTC	CASSSLGAGYNEQFF
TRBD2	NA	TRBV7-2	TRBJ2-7	TGTGCCAGCAGCACCCTAACTAGCGGGAGCTCCTACGAGCAGTACTTC	CASSTLTSGSSYEQYF
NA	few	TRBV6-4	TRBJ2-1	TGTGCCAGCAGTGACTCAGAGGTGGGGGATAGTACGGATGAGCAGTTCTTC	CASSDSEVGDSTDEQFF
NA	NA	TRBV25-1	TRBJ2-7	TGTGCCAGCAGTGCACCCCCGGGCCGAGGCTCCTACGAGCAGTACTTC	CASSAPPGRGSYEQYF